A selection of T cell receptor beta chains follows, all from one sample in a study of control samples from healthy donors and cancer patients. Assay: immunoSEQ multiplex PCR; the TCRdb copy retains only in-frame clones and omits some. Of around 190,000 clones in the sample, roughly 89% were seen once. Sequenced: blood. The receptors stem from a woman aged 45-59 years in good health. CDR3s include the opening cysteine and the closing phenylalanine or tryptophan. Each record gives: D gene, CDR3 length, J gene, clone size, V gene, CDR3 DNA, CDR3 protein. The D gene is left open where the match is weak. Clone size is not always given. Where it is, it says once, few, many or a class for expanded clones.

TRBD1 13 TRBJ2-2 - TRBV28 TGTGCCAGCTACGACAGGGCGACCGGGGAGCTGTTTTTT CASYDRATGELFF
- 14 TRBJ2-7 - TRBV7-2 TGTGCCAGCAGCTTAGCCCCCGGGGATATCGAGCAGTACTTC CASSLAPGDIEQYF
- 13 TRBJ2-7 once TRBV2 TGTGCCAGCAGTGTGGTCAGAGCCTACGAGCAGTACTTC CASSVVRAYEQYF
- 15 TRBJ1-3 - TRBV19 TGTGCCAGTAGTCCTCAGGGGACCCCTTCAAACACCATATATTTT CASSPQGTPSNTIYF
- 15 TRBJ1-5 - TRBV28 TGTGCCAGCACCTCCCCGCAGGGGAGCAATCAGCCCCAGCATTTT CASTSPQGSNQPQHF
TRBD2 19 TRBJ2-1 - TRBV9 TGTGCCAGCAGCGTAGCAGGCAGCGGGGGGCCTAGCTCCTACAATGAGCAGTTCTTC CASSVAGSGGPSSYNEQFF
- 17 TRBJ2-3 - TRBV5-6 TGTGCCAGCAGCTGCCTATCTAATACCCCTAGCACAGATACGCAGTATTTT CASSCLSNTPSTDTQYF
- 13 TRBJ1-5 - TRBV5-1 TGCGCCAGCAGCTCCGAAGGTGGTCAGCCCCAGCATTTT CASSSEGGQPQHF
- 16 TRBJ1-6 - TRBV2 TGTGCCAGCGGCGGGGGACTTGGAGGTGGAAATTCACCCCTCCACTTT CASGGGLGGGNSPLHF
- 14 TRBJ2-7 - TRBV3-1/TRBV3-2 TGTGCCAGCTCGTTTAGGGGTCCACGTGACGAGCAGTACTTC CASSFRGPRDEQYF
- 16 TRBJ2-2 - TRBV4-3 TGCGCCAGCAGCCAATCCAGCGGGCTCGGTACCGGGGAGCTGTTTTTT CASSQSSGLGTGELFF
TRBD1 14 TRBJ2-5 - TRBV28 TGTGCCAGCAGTTTAAGTGGACAGGGAGAGACCCAGTACTTC CASSLSGQGETQYF
- 15 TRBJ2-1 - TRBV7-9 TGTGCCAGCAGCTCTGAGGGAGTGGGCTACAATGAGCAGTTCTTC CASSSEGVGYNEQFF
TRBD2 16 TRBJ2-7 - TRBV4-3 TGCGCCAGCAGCCAAGATGCGGGGGTCGGTCCCTACGAGCAGTACTTC CASSQDAGVGPYEQYF
- 13 TRBJ1-4 - TRBV19 TGTGCCAGTAGTATTAACAGGAATGAAAAACTGTTTTTT CASSINRNEKLFF
TRBD1 14 TRBJ2-2 - TRBV6-5 TGTGCCAGCACGCTTGACAGGGACACCGGGGAGCTGTTTTTT CASTLDRDTGELFF
TRBD1 18 TRBJ1-3 - TRBV5-4 TGTGCCAGCAGCCGGCCGGGACAGGGAGACAGCTCTGGAAACACCATATATTTT CASSRPGQGDSSGNTIYF
- 11 TRBJ2-7 - TRBV3-1/TRBV3-2 TGTGCCAGCAGCCAGGCGTACGAGCAGTACTTC CASSQAYEQYF
- 14 TRBJ2-5 - TRBV4-1 TGCGCCAGCAGCCAAGTAGGGGTGCAAGAGACCCAGTACTTC CASSQVGVQETQYF
- 12 TRBJ2-3 - TRBV5-1 TGCGCCAGCAGCTTGGAAACAGATACGCAGTATTTT CASSLETDTQYF
TRBD2 16 TRBJ2-3 - TRBV4-2 TGTGCCAGCAGCCCCGGGGAGGGAACCCAAACAGATACGCAGTATTTT CASSPGEGTQTDTQYF
TRBD1 15 TRBJ1-2 - TRBV28 TGTGCCAGCAGCAGCCCGGGACAGGGGGCTGGCGGCTACACCTTC CASSSPGQGAGGYTF
TRBD2 15 TRBJ2-5 - TRBV6-5 TGTGCCAGCACCCGAGGCGGGACTACCCATGGGACCCAGTACTTC CASTRGGTTHGTQYF
- 12 TRBJ2-3 - TRBV7-2 TGTGCCAGCAGCACATCCACAGATACGCAGTATTTT CASSTSTDTQYF
TRBD1 14 TRBJ2-2 - TRBV10-3 TGTGCCATCAGGGGACAGGGGTATATCGGGGAGCTGTTTTTT CAIRGQGYIGELFF
- 15 TRBJ1-1 once TRBV11-3 TGTGCCAGCAGCCTAGACGGACAGTACGACACTGAAGCTTTCTTT CASSLDGQYDTEAFF
TRBD2 15 TRBJ2-1 - TRBV3-1/TRBV3-2 TGTGCCAGCAGCCAAGGCGGGGGGGCCGCTAATGAGCAGTTCTTC CASSQGGGAANEQFF
TRBD1 14 TRBJ1-1 once TRBV5-4 TGTGCCAGCAGCCCAGACAGGGGGCGAACTGAAGCTTTCTTT CASSPDRGRTEAFF
- 14 TRBJ1-2 - TRBV7-9 TGTGCCAGCAGCTTAGTGTTATCACGGCCTGGCTACACCTTC CASSLVLSRPGYTF
- 12 TRBJ2-1 - TRBV5-1 TGCGCCAGCAGCTCGACTCATCTACGGGAGTTCTTC CASSSTHLREFF
TRBD1 20 TRBJ1-2 - TRBV4-2 TGTGCCAGCAGCCTAACGGGGGGTACCGGGACAGGGGGCAAGGACTATGGCTACACCTTC CASSLTGGTGTGGKDYGYTF
- 14 TRBJ1-2 - TRBV4-1 TGCGCCAGCAGCCAAGACAGAGCTAACTATGGCTACACCTTC CASSQDRANYGYTF
- 14 TRBJ1-4 - TRBV5-4 TGTGCCAGCAGCTTGTGGGGAACTAATGAAAAACTGTTTTTT CASSLWGTNEKLFF
- 15 TRBJ2-7 - TRBV6-5 TGTGCCAGCAGTTACATGGGGGGCGGCCCCTACGAGCAGTACTTC CASSYMGGGPYEQYF
- 16 TRBJ1-2 once TRBV19 TGTGCCAGTAGTACTGGTTGGGCAGGGGAGACCTATGGCTACACCTTC CASSTGWAGETYGYTF
- 17 TRBJ2-2 - TRBV4-3 TGCGCCAGCAGCCCCTGGGAGAGCGGAGGGGGCACCGGGGAGCTGTTTTTT CASSPWESGGGTGELFF
TRBD1 16 TRBJ1-6 - TRBV5-6 TGTGCCAGCAGCTCTTACAGGGGATCCTATAATTCACCCCTCCACTTT CASSSYRGSYNSPLHF
- 14 TRBJ1-1 once TRBV19 TGTGCCACCACGGGCACCTCCATGAACACTGAAGCTTTCTTT CATTGTSMNTEAFF
TRBD1 16 TRBJ1-4 - TRBV3-1/TRBV3-2 TGTGCCAGCAGCCGGACAGGGCTTGCAACTAATGAAAAACTGTTTTTT CASSRTGLATNEKLFF
- 14 TRBJ2-7 - TRBV19 TGTGCCAGTAGTATAGTCGGGGGCCCCTACGAGCAGTACTTC CASSIVGGPYEQYF